The 10 T cell receptor beta chains listed next were all sequenced from one sample in a study of immune evolution from preneoplasia to lung adenocarcinoma. Some clones are missing from TCRdb's copy, which holds only in-frame ones; the method was immunoSEQ multiplex PCR. The table shows 10,000 or so clones, with 70% to 80% occurring only once. The sequenced sample was FFPE minimally invasive lung adenocarcinoma tissue. The receptors here all came from a person in their 70s with lung adenocarcinoma.

This sequence joins TRBV30 and TRBJ2-3; maybe TRBD2 (6 bases). The CDR3 covers 14 residues. The germline V gene encodes CDR1 GTSNPN and CDR2 SVGIG (reference sequence). The germline V and J ends were trimmed by 2 bases and 2 bases, with 11 bases remaining between them. The CDR3 DNA reads TGTGCCTGGAGTCGGGGGTTTATCACAGATACGCAGTATTTT. It specifies CAWSRGFITDTQYF. The full variable domain, completed using reference TRBV30 and TRBJ2-3, is SQTIHQWPATLVQPVGSPLSLECTVEGTSNPNLYWYRQAAGRGLQLLFYSVGIGQISSEVPQNLSASRPQDRQFILSSKKLLLSDSGFYLCAWSRGFITDTQYFGPGTRLTVL.

The genes are TRBV2 and TRBJ2-6; D is unclear. The CDR3 is 14 residues long. V lost 3 bases to trimming and J lost 3 bases, with 6 bases between them. The germline CDR1 and CDR2 sequences are SNHLY and FYNNEI. The chain's CDR3 is CASSDGGGANVLTF. The CDR3 coding sequence is TGTGCCAGCAGTGATGGTGGTGGGGCCAACGTCCTGACTTTC. The full variable domain, in which reference TRBV2 and TRBJ2-6 provide the parts outside the CDR3, is EPEVTQTPSHQVTQMGQEVILRCVPISNHLYFYWYRQILGQKVEFLVSFYNNEISEKSEIFDDQFSVERPDGSNFTLKIRSTKLEDSAMYFCASSDGGGANVLTFGAGSRLTVL.

The gene calls are TRBV7-9 and TRBJ1-1, with 10 bases identical to TRBD1. The trim removed 5 bases at V and 3 bases at J, leaving 6 bases unmatched. The germline V gene encodes CDR1 SEHNR and CDR2 FQNEAQ (reference sequence). The CDR3 is 15 residues long. CDR3 nucleotide sequence: TGTGCCAGCAGCCCCAAGGGACAGGGGTACACTGAAGCTTTCTTT. It yields the protein CASSPKGQGYTEAFF.

V gene TRBV10-3 combines with J gene TRBJ2-7; the D is unclear. The V end lost 6 bases, the J end lost 3 bases, and 12 bases lay between the germline ends. The CDR3 is made up of 13 amino acids. CDR1 is ENHRY and CDR2 is SYGVKD in the germline V gene. The CDR3 protein is CAISQSPIYEQYF. DNA of the CDR3: TGTGCCATCAGCCAATCACCTATCTACGAGCAGTACTTC.

The chain uses TRBV13 and TRBJ1-5; possible D gene TRBD1, 5 bases. The CDR3 covers 16 residues. The V gene's germline CDR1 is PRHDT and CDR2 FYEKMQ (reference sequence). The germline V and J ends were trimmed by 5 bases and 4 bases, with 18 bases remaining between them. CDR3 sequence reads: CASSQSGRVGNQPQHF. The CDR3 DNA is TGTGCCAGCAGCCAAAGTGGCAGGGTAGGGAATCAGCCCCAGCATTTT.

The chain has TRBV7-9 and TRBJ1-2; TRBD1 might be the D (6 bases). From germline, CDR1 is SEHNR and CDR2 FQNEAQ (reference sequence). The CDR3 sequence is 13 residues long. The V gene lost 5 bases and the J gene lost 8 bases, with 15 bases spanning the gap. The CDR3 protein is CASSVFRGYGYTF. In DNA form, the CDR3 reads TGTGCCAGCAGCGTTTTCAGGGGATACGGCTACACCTTC.

This sequence joins TRBV14 and TRBJ2-1, with TRBD2 identical over 7 bases. In germline, CDR1 is SGHDN, CDR2 FVKESK. CDR3 length: 13 amino acids. Germline trimming cut 3 bases from V and 10 bases from J; bases unmatched to any gene: 6. The CDR3 sequence: CASSHLAGREQFF. The CDR3 DNA reads TGTGCCAGCAGCCACTTAGCGGGCAGGGAGCAGTTCTTC. Looking up the rest from reference TRBV14 and TRBJ2-1 gives the full variable domain: EAGVTQFPSHSVIEKGQTVTLRCDPISGHDNLYWYRRVMGKEIKFLLHFVKESKQDESGMPNNRFLAERTGGTYSTLKVQPAELEDSGVYFCASSHLAGREQFFGPGTRLTVL.

V and J are TRBV19 and TRBJ2-5; tentatively, D is TRBD1 (5 bases). Trimming pared 9 bases from V and 5 bases from J, leaving 10 bases between. This CDR3 has 11 amino acids. CDR1 and CDR2 (germline): LNHDA, SQIVND (reference sequence). CDR3: CASGQYETQYF. DNA of the CDR3: TGTGCCAGCGGACAATATGAGACCCAGTACTTC.

This chain links TRBV5-4 with TRBJ1-4, with a tentative D call TRBD1 (6 bases). This CDR3 has 15 residues. The germline CDR1 and CDR2 sequences are SGHNT and YYREEE (reference sequence). V shed 4 bases and J shed 1 base, with 11 bases lying between them. CDR3 coding DNA: TGTGCCAGCAGCCGGGGGCTCGGAACTAATGAAAAACTGTTTTTT. Its translation is CASSRGLGTNEKLFF.

The CDR3 spells CSVESGSADTQYF. CDR3 bases: TGCAGCGTTGAAAGCGGGTCCGCTGATACGCAGTATTTT. The chain uses TRBV29-1 and TRBJ2-3; tentative D call: TRBD2 (6 bases). V lost 2 bases, J lost 6 bases, and 12 bases lay in between. This CDR3 is 13 amino acids long. Germline-derived CDR1 and CDR2 are SQVTM and ANQGSEA.